A selection of T cell receptor beta chains follows, all from one sample in a study of blood T cell repertoires in COVID-19. This table comes from immunoSEQ multiplex PCR, and its TCRdb copy is limited to in-frame clones, with some not included. The sample lists roughly 190,000 clones, 80% to 90% seen once, with approximately 14% in the top ten. Sequencing was carried out using peripheral blood. These receptors originate from a man aged 30 to 39 with active or convalescent COVID-19. The CDR3 runs from the conserved cysteine through the conserved F or W. Each record gives: D gene, J gene, V gene, CDR3 protein. A D gene is named only where the DNA matches it firmly.

TRBD1 | TRBJ1-1 | TRBV7-8 | CASSLGTVEAFF
- | TRBJ1-4 | TRBV30 | CACSGQTGEKLFF
- | TRBJ2-2 | TRBV18 | CASSWNTGELFF
- | TRBJ2-7 | TRBV4-3 | CASSQDRQGSNEQYF
TRBD1 | TRBJ2-7 | TRBV7-2 | CASSLAQGQIYEQYF
- | TRBJ1-6 | TRBV25-1 | CASSESVLGEGNSPLHF
- | TRBJ2-1 | TRBV21-1 | CASSADREPHNEQFF
- | TRBJ2-1 | TRBV12-5 | CARATDPDNEQFF
TRBD2 | TRBJ2-2 | TRBV30 | CAWILAGGPPGELFF
- | TRBJ1-5 | TRBV9 | CASSVGQGWQPQHF
TRBD1 | TRBJ1-1 | TRBV11-2 | CASSSEGQLNTEAFF
TRBD2 | TRBJ2-3 | TRBV3-1/TRBV3-2 | CASSSGGGASDTQYF
TRBD1 | TRBJ1-1 | TRBV7-9 | CASSSPGTGVNTEAFF
- | TRBJ2-7 | TRBV4-1 | CASSQAPGYEQYF
TRBD1 | TRBJ2-7 | TRBV10-3 | CAISSGTGGYEQYF
TRBD1 | TRBJ1-2 | TRBV24-1 | CATSEGQGGRAYGYTF
TRBD2 | TRBJ2-3 | TRBV5-1 | CASSLASGGITDTQYF
TRBD1 | TRBJ1-5 | TRBV30 | CAWSANWWDSSNQPQHF
- | TRBJ2-3 | TRBV12-3/TRBV12-4 | CASSNQNTQYF
- | TRBJ1-2 | TRBV19 | CASLTRDTANYGYTF
- | TRBJ1-5 | TRBV2 | CASSDGVWQPQHF
TRBD1 | TRBJ1-2 | TRBV6-1 | CASSEAGWDRADGYTF
- | TRBJ1-1 | TRBV4-1 | CASSQYRTLNTEAFF
- | TRBJ2-1 | TRBV5-4 | CASSLVPAGSYNEQFF
TRBD1 | TRBJ1-2 | TRBV2 | CASSEDRGLYGYTF
TRBD1 | TRBJ1-1 | TRBV25-1 | CASSESLTGQGTEAFF
TRBD1 | TRBJ1-5 | TRBV10-1 | CASSEPGQGPNQPQHF
TRBD2 | TRBJ2-7 | TRBV11-2 | CASSPMGGAAYEQYF
TRBD1 | TRBJ2-6 | TRBV5-4 | CASSTGTGGSGANVLTF
- | TRBJ1-3 | TRBV6-2/TRBV6-3 | CASSYSLEAYPSGNTIYF
TRBD2 | TRBJ2-1 | TRBV7-9 | CASSGGIYNEQFF
TRBD1 | TRBJ1-4 | TRBV29-1 | CSTRDRGDEKLFF
- | TRBJ1-5 | TRBV6-2/TRBV6-3 | CASSYQGRNQPQHF
TRBD1 | TRBJ1-1 | TRBV19 | CASSGGQASLAFF
TRBD1 | TRBJ1-5 | TRBV5-1 | CASSFTGEGQPQHF
TRBD2 | TRBJ2-1 | TRBV7-2 | CASSLGGSGRNNEQFF
TRBD1 | TRBJ2-7 | TRBV27 | CASRGLQGAYEQYF
- | TRBJ1-1 | TRBV3-1/TRBV3-2 | CASTTRGYEGAFF
- | TRBJ1-6 | TRBV28 | CASSSITTAGGSPLHF
TRBD1 | TRBJ2-7 | TRBV7-6 | CASSPPPDRAHHYEQYF